Listed here are 22 T cell receptor beta chains from one sample, sequenced in a study of blood T cell repertoires in COVID-19. Sequenced by immunoSEQ multiplex PCR; TCRdb stores in-frame clones only, minus some. The sample holds around 370,000 clones, 90% seen once. What was sequenced was peripheral blood. The receptors derive from a man between 18 and 35 years old with active or convalescent COVID-19.

The genes are TRBV5-6 and TRBJ1-5; D might be TRBD1 (5 bases). Germline V gives CDR1 SGHDT, CDR2 YYEEEE. V was cut by 2 bases and J by 4 bases, with 13 bases left in between. The CDR3 loop spans 15 amino acids. The CDR3 is CASSFYRLKNQPQHF. In DNA, the CDR3 is TGTGCCAGCAGCTTCTACAGGCTCAAGAATCAGCCCCAGCATTTT.

V usage is TRBV4-1 and J usage is TRBJ2-7; D unclear. V was clipped by 0 bases and J by 6 bases, with 9 bases between them. Germline loops: CDR1 MGHRA, CDR2 YSYEKL. This CDR3 is 13 amino acids long. The CDR3 is CASSQESGGEQYF. The CDR3 DNA is TGCGCCAGCAGCCAAGAATCGGGTGGCGAGCAGTACTTC.

The chain employs TRBV24-1 and TRBJ2-5; 7 positions match TRBD1. CDR1 KGHDR and CDR2 SFDVKD come from the germline V gene. This CDR3 comprises 18 residues. Trimming at V came to 9 bases and at J to 1 base, leaving 19 bases not matched to a gene. The CDR3, as DNA: TGTGCCACCGGGAAAGTTGTACTAGGGGGCGAGTTCCAAGAGACCCAGTACTTC. It translates to CATGKVVLGGEFQETQYF.

A note on this clone: The same CDR3 can be traced to other DNA sequences in this sample. J is TRBJ1-6 and V is TRBV27, with D perhaps matching TRBD1 (5 bases). From germline, CDR1 is MNHEY and CDR2 SMNVEV (reference sequence). Trimming cost V 9 bases and J 6 bases, with 12 bases left between them. The CDR3 extends over 13 amino acids. As DNA, the CDR3 is TGTGCCAGTAGCCGACAGCTTAATTCACCCCTCCACTTT. Its translation: CASSRQLNSPLHF.

The chain is built from TRBV6-5 and TRBJ2-1; 8 bases are a match to TRBD2. Per germline, CDR1 MNHEY and CDR2 SVGAGI. This CDR3 has 14 residues. V shed 5 bases and J 7 bases; nucleotides not matched to a gene: 7. This CDR3 is CASSLKTSANEQFF. The CDR3 DNA reads as TGTGCCAGCAGTCTAAAGACTAGCGCGAATGAGCAGTTCTTC.

The V call is TRBV7-2, the J call TRBJ2-3; D not certain. CDR1 is SGHTA and CDR2 is FQGNSA in the germline V gene. The CDR3 has 13 amino acids. The V gene lost 2 bases and the J gene lost 4 bases, with 7 bases spanning the gap. The CDR3 protein is CASSLSLSDTQYF. CDR3 nucleotides: TGTGCCAGCAGCTTATCTCTTTCAGATACGCAGTATTTT.

The chain has TRBV19 and TRBJ1-5, with 8 bases aligning to TRBD1. The CDR3 loop spans 15 amino acids. The germline V gene has CDR1 LNHDA and CDR2 SQIVND (reference sequence). V shed 3 bases, J shed 6 bases, and the junction held 7 bases outside the gene matches. The CDR3 bases are TGTGCCAGTAGTATTGGACAGGGAAGTGTTCAGCCCCAGCATTTT. Translating gives CASSIGQGSVQPQHF.

This rearrangement joins TRBV5-5 to TRBJ1-2; no reliable D call. This CDR3 has 15 residues. Trimming took 0 bases from V and 2 from J, leaving 11 bases between them. CDR1 is SGHKS and CDR2 is YYEKEE in the germline V gene (reference sequence). The CDR3: CASSLGETGNYGYTF. DNA for the CDR3: TGTGCCAGCAGCTTGGGGGAGACGGGAAACTATGGCTACACCTTC.

J is TRBJ1-2 and V is TRBV5-1; D gene ambiguous. The V end was cut by 5 bases, the J end by 4 bases, with 21 bases between. Germline CDR1 is SGHRS and CDR2 is YFSETQ. This CDR3 is 16 amino acids long. CDR3 in amino acids: CASSSNPALRSYGYTF. In DNA, the CDR3 is TGCGCCAGCAGTTCCAACCCGGCACTGAGGAGCTATGGCTACACCTTC.

The rearrangement joins TRBV11-2 to TRBJ2-7; D may be TRBD2 (6 bases). Germline V gene lookup returns CDR1 SGHAT and CDR2 FQNNGV. There are 14 residues in the CDR3. Trimming took 5 bases from V and 5 from J, leaving 16 bases between them. The CDR3 reads CASSPMTGLDEQYF. The CDR3 region has the DNA TGTGCCAGCAGCCCGATGACGGGACTCGACGAGCAGTACTTC.

This rearrangement joins TRBV30 to TRBJ2-1; the match to TRBD2 covers 8 bases. Germline CDR1 is GTSNPN and CDR2 is SVGIG (reference sequence). V shed 0 bases, J shed 6 bases, and the junction held 4 bases outside the gene matches. This CDR3 contains 14 residues. CDR3 amino acids: CAWSVSLAGNEQFF. Written as DNA, the CDR3 is TGTGCCTGGAGTGTTTCGCTAGCGGGCAATGAGCAGTTCTTC.

This sequence joins TRBV27 and TRBJ2-1; D is perhaps TRBD2 (6 bases). The ends were cut back, 2 bases at V and 2 bases at J, with 13 bases in the middle. Germline CDR1 and CDR2: MNHEY and SMNVEV (reference sequence). The CDR3 loop spans 16 amino acids. CDR3 sequence: CASSLRRAGPYNEQFF. CDR3 DNA: TGTGCCAGCAGTTTAAGGAGGGCAGGCCCCTACAATGAGCAGTTCTTC.

This rearrangement joins TRBV11-2 to TRBJ2-5; 14 bases match TRBD2. Germline loops: CDR1 SGHAT, CDR2 FQNNGV. The CDR3 length is 16 residues. The V and J ends lost 4 bases and 4 bases, in that order; junction bases with no gene match: 5. CDR3 in amino acids: CASSSRLAGGIETQYF. The CDR3 coding sequence is TGTGCCAGCAGCTCGCGACTAGCGGGAGGGATAGAGACCCAGTACTTC.

Comments on this clone: Relative to the germline gene, one junction end is altered; a read error may explain this. The genes are TRBV13 and TRBJ1-4, with D perhaps matching TRBD1 (6 bases). This CDR3 comprises 15 residues. The germline V gene has CDR1 PRHDT and CDR2 FYEKMQ (reference sequence). CDR3 bases: TGTGCCAGCAGCCTAGGGACACGGATTAATGAAAAACTGTTTTTT. Translating gives CASSLGTRINEKLFF.

This clone was seen only once. The chain carries TRBV7-2 and TRBJ2-3; 11 bases match TRBD2. Germline-derived CDR1 and CDR2 are SGHTA and FQGNSA. The CDR3 covers 15 residues. V lost 7 bases to trimming and J lost 5 bases; unmatched junction nucleotides: 8. CDR3 in amino acids: CASIASSGGGDTQYF. CDR3 bases: TGTGCCAGCATTGCAAGTAGCGGGGGGGGAGATACGCAGTATTTT.

This sequence joins TRBV9 and TRBJ2-1; 13 nucleotides agree with TRBD2. Germline trimming cut 3 bases from V and 6 bases from J; bases unmatched to any gene: 6. The CDR3 has 16 amino acids. Per germline, CDR1 SGDLS and CDR2 YYNGEE. This chain's CDR3 is CASSGTGTSGTNEQFF. The CDR3 DNA follows: TGTGCCAGCAGCGGAACGGGGACTAGCGGGACCAATGAGCAGTTCTTC.

The chain links TRBV19 to TRBJ1-5, with D possibly being TRBD1 (6 bases). Deletions cut 6 bases from V and 3 bases from J, with 15 bases between. This CDR3 has 15 residues. CDR1 is LNHDA and CDR2 is SQIVND in the germline V gene (reference sequence). CDR3 in amino acids: CASRISGVVNQPQHF. The CDR3 nucleotides are TGTGCCAGTAGGATCTCAGGGGTGGTCAATCAGCCCCAGCATTTT.

The rearrangement links TRBV7-6 to TRBJ2-2, with 10 bases lining up with TRBD2. This CDR3 has 16 amino acids. The ends lost 4 bases at V and 5 bases at J; junction bases unmatched: 7. The germline V gene has CDR1 SGHVS and CDR2 FNYEAQ. The CDR3: CASSSYRTSGTGELFF. CDR3 sequence (DNA): TGTGCCAGCAGCTCTTATCGGACTAGCGGTACCGGGGAGCTGTTTTTT.

The CDR3 sequence: CASSPTSSGTGELFF. In DNA, the CDR3 is TGTGCCAGCAGCCCAACTAGTTCGGGCACCGGGGAGCTGTTTTTT. The chain joins TRBV7-3 to TRBJ2-2, with D tentatively TRBD2 (5 bases). Germline V CDR1 and CDR2: SGHTA, FQGTGA. The CDR3 length is 15 residues. Between the trimmed V and J ends, which lost 5 bases and 4 bases, there was a span of 14 bases.

This clone appeared a few times. V is TRBV7-9 and J is TRBJ2-1; 8 bases fit TRBD2. CDR1 is SEHNR and CDR2 is FQNEAQ in the germline V gene (reference sequence). The V gene end was trimmed by 4 bases and the J gene end by 5 bases; junction bases not matched to a gene: 7. This CDR3 is built from 15 residues. Written as DNA, the CDR3 is TGTGCCAGCAGCTCAACGGGAGGGCGAAACAATGAGCAGTTCTTC. Amino acids: CASSSTGGRNNEQFF.

V usage is TRBV19 and J usage is TRBJ2-7, with D perhaps matching TRBD2 (6 bases). CDR1 and CDR2 from the germline V gene are LNHDA and SQIVND (reference sequence). V was pared by 5 bases and J by 1 base, with 9 bases between. The CDR3 covers 13 residues. CDR3 bases: TGTGCCAGTAGTTTCGGGACTTCCTACGAGCAGTACTTC. Protein sequence: CASSFGTSYEQYF. The full variable domain, in which reference TRBV19 and TRBJ2-7 provide the parts outside the CDR3, is DGGITQSPKYLFRKEGQNVTLSCEQNLNHDAMYWYRQDPGQGLRLIYYSQIVNDFQKGDIAEGYSVSREKKESFPLTVTSAQKNPTAFYLCASSFGTSYEQYFGPGTRLTVT.

The chain carries TRBV11-2 and TRBJ2-1; D call uncertain. This CDR3 contains 13 residues. Germline V gene lookup returns CDR1 SGHAT and CDR2 FQNNGV. V was clipped by 1 base and J by 6 bases, with 7 bases between them. The CDR3 DNA is TGTGCCAGCAGCTTAGTTCAGGTCAATGAGCAGTTCTTC. It yields the protein CASSLVQVNEQFF.